These 19 T cell receptor beta chains share one sample of origin, sequenced in a study of blood T cell repertoires in COVID-19. Produced via immunoSEQ multiplex PCR; TCRdb's table is partial and in-frame only. The table shows about 28,000 clones, with around 90% occurring only once. The sequencing sample was made of peripheral blood. These receptors all come from a man aged 55 to 69 with active COVID-19.

This chain links TRBV10-3 with TRBJ1-5; no firm D call. The CDR3 totals 14 residues. The V and J ends lost 3 bases and 8 bases respectively, with 14 bases between them. Germline loops: CDR1 ENHRY, CDR2 SYGVKD. The CDR3 reads CAISDSTIREPQHF. The CDR3 bases are TGTGCCATCAGTGACTCCACCATCCGGGAGCCCCAGCATTTT.

The V call is TRBV7-2, the J call TRBJ1-1; D not certain. The CDR3 spans 13 residues. CDR1 is SGHTA and CDR2 is FQGNSA in the germline V gene. Trimming shortened V by 4 bases and J by 4 bases, and 10 bases separated the two germline ends. This CDR3 reads CASSSHPGTEAFF. Written as DNA, the CDR3 is TGTGCCAGCAGCTCCCACCCGGGCACTGAAGCTTTCTTT.

V gene TRBV4-1 combines with J gene TRBJ2-7, with D possibly being TRBD2 (5 bases). The V end was cut by 6 bases, the J end by 2 bases, with 17 bases between. The CDR3 is 15 residues long. Germline V gives CDR1 MGHRA, CDR2 YSYEKL. CDR3 DNA sequence: TGCGCCAGCAGGGCAAGTGAGGGCTATCCCTACGAGCAGTACTTC. Protein product: CASRASEGYPYEQYF.

This chain's CDR3 is CASSPYPPLTGEKAFF. In nucleotides, the CDR3 is TGTGCCAGCAGTCCTTACCCCCCACTGACAGGGGAAAAAGCTTTCTTT. The chain links TRBV27 to TRBJ1-1; TRBD1 aligns across 8 bases. Trimming took 5 bases from V and 9 from J; bases not matched to a gene: 17. The length of the CDR3 is 16 residues. The germline V gene has CDR1 MNHEY and CDR2 SMNVEV (reference sequence).

The V and J genes are TRBV14 and TRBJ1-2; D uncertain. Germline V CDR1 and CDR2: SGHDN, FVKESK. Between the trimmed V and J ends, which lost 0 bases and 8 bases, there was a span of 13 bases. CDR3 length: 14 residues. The CDR3 DNA sequence: TGTGCCAGCAGCCAAGATTCCGACGCGGTCGGCTACACCTTC. This sequence encodes CASSQDSDAVGYTF.

V gene TRBV5-6 combines with J gene TRBJ2-7; D not certain. The germline V gene encodes CDR1 SGHDT and CDR2 YYEEEE. Between the trimmed V and J ends, which lost 1 base and 0 bases, there was a span of 11 bases. This CDR3 spans 15 amino acids. The CDR3 sequence: CASSLYRYSSYEQYF. For the CDR3, the DNA is TGTGCCAGCAGCTTGTATCGTTATAGCTCCTACGAGCAGTACTTC.

The rearrangement joins TRBV2 to TRBJ1-6; no firm D call. The CDR3 length is 15 residues. Trimming stripped 5 bases from V and 2 bases from J, with 10 bases between. Germline V lookup: CDR1 SNHLY, CDR2 FYNNEI. CDR3 sequence (DNA): TGTGCCAGCAGTATCGAGGGTCCCTATAATTCACCCCTCCACTTT. This gives the protein CASSIEGPYNSPLHF.

This chain links TRBV18 with TRBJ1-5; TRBD1 matches at 7 bases. Losses at the gene ends were 6 bases for V and 6 bases for J; bases not matched to a gene: 5. The CDR3 runs to 13 residues. Germline V gives CDR1 KGHSH, CDR2 LQKENI. CDR3 sequence reads: CASSKDRVQPQHF. The CDR3 region has the DNA TGTGCCAGCTCGAAAGACAGGGTTCAGCCCCAGCATTTT.

The genes are TRBV5-1 and TRBJ2-4; 7 bases are shared with TRBD1. Trimming at V came to 0 bases and at J to 4 bases, leaving 4 bases not matched to a gene. The CDR3 sequence is 15 residues long. Looked up from germline, CDR1 is SGHRS and CDR2 is YFSETQ. The CDR3 region is CASSLAGTAKNIQYF. CDR3 coding DNA: TGCGCCAGCAGCTTGGCCGGGACAGCTAAAAACATTCAGTACTTC.

The V gene is TRBV5-1, the J gene TRBJ2-7; 8 bases are shared with TRBD2. CDR1 and CDR2 (germline): SGHRS, YFSETQ. The junction had 11 bases not matched to a gene; V was cut back by 5 bases and J by 1 base. CDR3 size: 16 residues. CDR3 residues: CASSTTRAGASYEQYF. The CDR3 coding sequence is TGCGCCAGCAGTACGACCAGAGCGGGAGCTTCCTACGAGCAGTACTTC. Full variable domain (remainder filled in from reference TRBV5-1 and TRBJ2-7): KAGVTQTPRYLIKTRGQQVTLSCSPISGHRSVSWYQQTPGQGLQFLFEYFSETQRNKGNFPGRFSGRQFSNSRSEMNVSTLELGDSALYLCASSTTRAGASYEQYFGPGTRLTVT.

This rearrangement joins TRBV13 to TRBJ1-1, with D unresolved. Between the trimmed V and J ends, which lost 6 bases and 3 bases, there was a span of 17 bases. The CDR3 sequence is 15 residues long. Per germline, CDR1 PRHDT and CDR2 FYEKMQ (reference sequence). CDR3: CASRYGPGRDTEAFF. DNA of the CDR3: TGTGCCAGCAGATACGGGCCCGGGAGGGACACTGAAGCTTTCTTT.

V and J are TRBV4-1 and TRBJ2-2; D unclear. The germline gives CDR1 MGHRA, CDR2 YSYEKL. CDR3 size: 18 residues. Trimming shortened V by 3 bases and J by 5 bases, and 22 bases separated the two germline ends. Written as DNA, the CDR3 is TGCGCCAGCAGCCACCATCCCACGAGAGCGAGATCGACCGGGGAGCTGTTTTTT. Translated, it gives CASSHHPTRARSTGELFF.

The CDR3 DNA reads as TGTGCCAGCAGCCCAGGGTGGGCGGGGGGCAATGAGCAGTTCTTC. It yields the protein CASSPGWAGGNEQFF. This chain connects TRBV3-1 (or the pseudogene TRBV3-2) to TRBJ2-1; 8 nucleotides match TRBD2. The germline V gene encodes CDR1 LGHDT and CDR2 YNNKEL (reference sequence). The CDR3 totals 15 residues. Trimming cost V 4 bases and J 6 bases; bases outside gene matches: 8.

V gene TRBV27 combines with J gene TRBJ2-7; 7 nucleotides line up with TRBD2. The CDR3 is made up of 14 amino acids. Germline assignment: CDR1 MNHEY and CDR2 SMNVEV (reference sequence). V trimming: 4 bases; J trimming: 3 bases; junction bases outside the gene matches: 6. The CDR3 DNA reads as TGTGCCAGCAGTTCGGGCGGGGGAAACTACGAGCAGTACTTC. Translating it yields CASSSGGGNYEQYF.

The chain recombines TRBV27 with TRBJ2-7; 9 positions agree with TRBD1. The CDR3 is made up of 14 amino acids. Germline CDR1 is MNHEY and CDR2 is SMNVEV (reference sequence). V lost 2 bases to trimming and J lost 3 bases; unmatched junction nucleotides: 2. The CDR3 DNA is TGTGCCAGCAGTTTAAAGACAGGGGGCTACGAGCAGTACTTC. This translates into CASSLKTGGYEQYF.

The V call is TRBV9, the J call TRBJ1-6, with 7 bases fitting TRBD1. Germline CDR1 reads SGDLS; CDR2 reads YYNGEE. V shed 3 bases, J shed 5 bases, and the junction held 5 bases outside the gene matches. The CDR3 is 15 amino acids. CDR3 region: CASSARTGNNSPLHF. The CDR3 coding sequence is TGTGCCAGCAGCGCCCGGACAGGCAATAATTCACCCCTCCACTTT.

This sequence joins TRBV5-1 and TRBJ2-7; the match to TRBD2 covers 9 bases. The CDR3 extends over 16 amino acids. CDR1 is SGHRS, CDR2 YFSETQ, per germline. Losses at the gene ends were 0 bases for V and 5 bases for J; bases not matched to a gene: 9. The CDR3 reads CASSLAVIAGANEQYF. The CDR3 bases are TGCGCCAGCAGCTTGGCCGTAATAGCGGGGGCCAACGAGCAGTACTTC.

A word on this clone: Within the sample, other DNA sequences also encode this same CDR3. The chain uses TRBV5-1 and TRBJ2-7, with TRBD2 matching 11 bases. The CDR3 is 15 residues long. CDR1 SGHRS and CDR2 YFSETQ come from the germline V gene. With 0 bases clipped from V and 4 bases from J, the junction kept 3 bases outside the gene matches. The CDR3 is CASSLGTSGGYEQYF. In nucleotides, the CDR3 is TGCGCCAGCAGCTTGGGTACTAGCGGGGGATACGAGCAGTACTTC.

This chain links TRBV30 with TRBJ1-2, with 7 nucleotides matching TRBD1. The length of the CDR3 is 13 residues. The germline V gene encodes CDR1 GTSNPN and CDR2 SVGIG (reference sequence). With 3 bases clipped from V and 4 bases from J, the junction kept 5 bases outside the gene matches. CDR3 nucleotide sequence: TGTGCCTGGAGCCACCAGGGGGTCTATGGCTACACCTTC. Amino acid sequence: CAWSHQGVYGYTF.